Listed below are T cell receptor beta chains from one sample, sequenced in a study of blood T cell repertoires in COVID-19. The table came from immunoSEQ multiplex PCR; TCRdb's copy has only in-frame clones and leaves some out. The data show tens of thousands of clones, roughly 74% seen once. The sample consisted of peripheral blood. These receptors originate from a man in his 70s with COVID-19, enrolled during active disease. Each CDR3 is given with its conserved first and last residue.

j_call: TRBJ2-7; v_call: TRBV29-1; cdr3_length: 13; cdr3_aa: CSAGQGGSYEQYF
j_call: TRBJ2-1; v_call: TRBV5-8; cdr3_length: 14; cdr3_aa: CASSTGTGGDEQFF
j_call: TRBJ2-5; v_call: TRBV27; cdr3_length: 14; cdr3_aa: CASSTPDRAETQYF
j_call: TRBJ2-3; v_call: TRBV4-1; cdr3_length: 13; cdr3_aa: CASSQVGTDTQYF
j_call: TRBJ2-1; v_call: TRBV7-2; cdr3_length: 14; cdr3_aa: CASSRRGAGDEQFF
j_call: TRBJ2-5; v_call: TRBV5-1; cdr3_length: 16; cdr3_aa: CASSLAVGQNRGTQYF
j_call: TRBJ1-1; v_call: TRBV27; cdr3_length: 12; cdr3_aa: CASSSQLPEAFF
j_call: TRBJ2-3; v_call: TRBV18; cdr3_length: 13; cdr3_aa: CASSPRQTDTQYF
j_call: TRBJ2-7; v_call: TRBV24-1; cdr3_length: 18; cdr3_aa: CATSDFDFSRDSIYEQYF
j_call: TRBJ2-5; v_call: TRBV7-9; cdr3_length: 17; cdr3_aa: CASSLGGSIGVEETQYF
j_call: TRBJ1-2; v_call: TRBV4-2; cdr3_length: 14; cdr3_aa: CASSVTGSNYGYTF
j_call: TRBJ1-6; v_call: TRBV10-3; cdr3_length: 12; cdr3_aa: CAIRETDSPLHF
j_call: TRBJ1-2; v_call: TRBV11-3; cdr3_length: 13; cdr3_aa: CASSLDNSYGYTF
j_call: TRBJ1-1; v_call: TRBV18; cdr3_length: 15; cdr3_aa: CASSPDPEVNTEAFF
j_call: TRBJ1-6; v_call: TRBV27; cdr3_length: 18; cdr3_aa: CASSLIKARGSYNSPLHF
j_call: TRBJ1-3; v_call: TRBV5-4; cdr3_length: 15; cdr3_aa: CASSLHAGSGNTIYF
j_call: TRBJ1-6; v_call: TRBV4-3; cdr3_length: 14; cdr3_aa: CASSQDRYNSPLHF
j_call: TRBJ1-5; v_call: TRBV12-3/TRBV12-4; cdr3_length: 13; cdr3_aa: CASSLTGNQPQHF
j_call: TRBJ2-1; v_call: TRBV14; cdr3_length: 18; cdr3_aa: CASSQVGLAGLAGDEQFF
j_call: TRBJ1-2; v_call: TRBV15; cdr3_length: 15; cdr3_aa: CATSFKGQGLDGYTF
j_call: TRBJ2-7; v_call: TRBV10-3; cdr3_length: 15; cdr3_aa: CAISPGTSGTYEQYF
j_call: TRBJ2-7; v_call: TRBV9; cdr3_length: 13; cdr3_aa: CASSGRSPSEQYF
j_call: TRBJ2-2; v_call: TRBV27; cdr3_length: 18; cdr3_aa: CASSLRSPVPGWPGELFF
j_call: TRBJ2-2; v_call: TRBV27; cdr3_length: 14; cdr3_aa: CASSFNQGTGELFF
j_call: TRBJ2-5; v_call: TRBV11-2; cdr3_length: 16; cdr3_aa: CASSLGIASGQETQYF